This TCR beta chain was identified in a study of PD-1 blockade in mismatch repair-deficient tumors. V gave up 4 bases and J gave up 4 bases, with 13 bases separating them. This CDR3 has 14 amino acids. The germline V gene has CDR1 SGHRS and CDR2 YFSETQ. Assay used: immunoSEQ multiplex PCR; TCRdb lists only in-frame clones, some missing. The sample has approximately 17,000 clones; under 90% are singletons. The chain employs TRBV5-1 and TRBJ2-3, with D tentatively TRBD1 (5 bases). Material: PBMCs, obtained less than 25 weeks after starting pembrolizumab. This receptor was taken from an adult with mismatch repair-deficient cancer. DNA for the CDR3: TGCGCCAGCAGCCTAAGTACAGGTGCAGATACGCAGTATTTT. This encodes CASSLSTGADTQYF.